This T cell receptor (beta chain) is drawn from a study of blood T cell repertoires in COVID-19. For the study at large: Samples representing acute and convalescent COVID-19 were sourced from the United States, Italy and Spain. Sample material is recorded as cDNA or gDNA derived from T cells, B-cell-depleted T cells, or PBMCs.

CDR1 is LNHDA and CDR2 is SQIVND in the germline V gene (reference sequence). Trimming removed 4 bases at V and 7 bases at J, with 14 bases between. The CDR3 covers 14 residues. Per the original data handling: Reference gene primer amplification gave nucleated cell count estimates. Only in-frame clones appear in the TCRdb table, and some are missing; sequencing was by immunoSEQ multiplex PCR. V and J calls and clone size are given by that table; D and trimming were obtained from the DNA. The sample contains 150,000 to 200,000 clones, about 81% of which appear only once. The receptor was isolated from a human donor in a cohort sampled during active COVID-19. Sequencing input: peripheral blood. The J gene is TRBJ2-1, the V gene TRBV19; weak D call: TRBD2 (6 bases). The CDR3 region is CASSRGGGANEQFF. CDR3 DNA: TGTGCCAGTAGTAGGGGCGGAGGGGCAAATGAGCAGTTCTTC.